The 18 T cell receptor beta chains below were found in one sample sequenced in a study of cytomegalovirus exposure and HLA in healthy donors. The PCR had 60 Vbeta and 13 Jbeta primers. The protocol was immunoSEQ multiplex PCR, while the TCRdb copy is restricted to in-frame clones and leaves out a portion. The repertoire holds 180,000 or so clones, with just under 80% as singletons. Sequencing was done on a sample of PBMCs. These receptors came from a young woman in good health and CMV-seronegative.

V gene TRBV11-1 combines with J gene TRBJ2-7, with D tentatively TRBD1 (6 bases). Trimming took 4 bases from V and 3 from J, leaving 10 bases between them. The germline CDR1 and CDR2 sequences are SGHAT and FQDESV (reference sequence). The CDR3 has 13 amino acids. CDR3: CASSYSGDYEQYF. CDR3 bases: TGTGCCAGCAGCTATTCAGGGGACTACGAGCAGTACTTC.

This clone showed up just once. The CDR3 is CASSYSIRDTQYF. The CDR3 coding sequence is TGTGCCAGCAGTTACTCGATCAGAGATACGCAGTATTTT. The chain couples TRBV6-6 to TRBJ2-3; no clear D. With 0 bases removed from V and 5 bases from J, the gap between germline ends came to 6 bases. Germline lookup yields CDR1 MNHNY and CDR2 SVGAGI (reference sequence). The CDR3 sequence is 13 residues long.

CDR3: CASSYSRAYEQYF. Here the CDR3 DNA reads TGTGCCAGCAGTTACTCGAGGGCCTACGAGCAGTACTTC. This chain connects TRBV6-5 to TRBJ2-7, with TRBD2 as a possible D gene (5 bases). Germline V gene data show CDR1 as MNHEY and CDR2 as SVGAGI. The CDR3 loop spans 13 amino acids. V was clipped by 0 bases and J by 2 bases, with 5 bases between them.

DNA of the CDR3: TGTGCCAGCAGTGTAGGGGGAAATCAGCCCCAGCATTTT. Protein: CASSVGGNQPQHF. J is TRBJ1-5 and V is TRBV27; a possible D gene is TRBD1 (6 bases). The germline CDR1 and CDR2 sequences are MNHEY and SMNVEV (reference sequence). Trimming stripped 5 bases from V and 4 bases from J, with 9 bases between. This CDR3 is built from 13 residues.

The CDR3 here is CASSSGTSYSVKQYF. Written as DNA, the CDR3 is TGTGCCAGCAGCTCAGGGACTAGCTATTCGGTGAAGCAGTATTTT. The chain has TRBV5-8 and TRBJ2-3, with 9 bases aligning to TRBD2. Germline CDR1 reads SGHTS; CDR2 reads YDEGEE. The CDR3 has 15 amino acids. J was trimmed by 11 bases and V by 3 bases; bases with no gene match: 13.

This clone has just a few counts. The V gene is TRBV15, the J gene TRBJ1-2, with D tentatively TRBD1 (6 bases). The CDR3 loop spans 16 amino acids. Trimming removed 3 bases from V and 6 bases from J, with 20 bases in between. From germline, CDR1 is LNHNV and CDR2 YYDKDF (reference sequence). As DNA, the CDR3 is TGTGCCACCAGCAGGGCAATAGGGGGGGGGTTCCATGGCTACACCTTC. This gives the protein CATSRAIGGGFHGYTF.

The CDR3 nucleotides are TGTGCCAGCAGCGCCACGACAGGGGGCACTGAAGCTTTCTTT. Encoded protein: CASSATTGGTEAFF. The J gene is TRBJ1-1, the V gene TRBV9, with 9 bases fitting TRBD1. Germline CDR1 SGDLS, CDR2 YYNGEE. V dropped 3 bases and J dropped 4; count of bases not matched to a gene: 4. CDR3 length: 14 residues.

This chain uses TRBV10-2 with TRBJ1-1, with TRBD1 identical over 8 bases. The V and J ends lost 4 bases and 6 bases, in that order; junction bases with no gene match: 16. Germline CDR1 is WSHSY and CDR2 is SAAADI. There are 17 residues in the CDR3. This CDR3 is CASSVLVLGTGLSEAFF. CDR3 coding DNA: TGCGCCAGCAGTGTCCTTGTTCTTGGGACAGGCTTATCTGAAGCTTTCTTT.

J is TRBJ1-1 and V is TRBV2, with D possibly being TRBD1 (5 bases). The CDR3 loop spans 15 amino acids. The ends were cut back, 0 bases at V and 1 base at J, with 9 bases in the middle. Germline V lookup: CDR1 SNHLY, CDR2 FYNNEI. CDR3 in amino acids: CASSEAMGRNTEAFF. The CDR3 DNA follows: TGTGCCAGCAGTGAAGCAATGGGGCGGAACACTGAAGCTTTCTTT.

V gene TRBV27 combines with J gene TRBJ2-1, with 12 positions matching TRBD2. The CDR3 extends over 23 amino acids. Germline assignment: CDR1 MNHEY and CDR2 SMNVEV (reference sequence). V lost 5 bases and J lost 0; bases outside the gene matches: 23. The CDR3 protein is CASSPLRGGTDLAGGYSYNEQFF. The CDR3 bases are TGTGCCAGCAGTCCTCTCCGCGGCGGGACAGACCTAGCGGGGGGGTACTCCTACAATGAGCAGTTCTTC.

V is TRBV7-6 and J is TRBJ2-2; 9 bases agree with TRBD2. V lost 2 bases, J lost 7 bases, and 8 bases stayed unmatched. Germline V gene sequence: CDR1 SGHVS, CDR2 FNYEAQ. The CDR3 has 16 residues. The CDR3 coding sequence is TGTGCCAGCAGCTTACGGCCTAGCGGGGCTGGCGGGGAGCTGTTTTTT. Its protein is CASSLRPSGAGGELFF.

The V gene is TRBV7-3, the J gene TRBJ1-1; 8 nucleotides match TRBD1. With V trimmed by 2 bases and J by 0 bases, 8 bases remained unmatched. Germline loops: CDR1 SGHTA, CDR2 FQGTGA. The CDR3 length is 17 residues. The CDR3 sequence: CASSLPKTGAMNTEAFF. In nucleotides, the CDR3 is TGTGCCAGCAGCTTACCCAAGACAGGGGCTATGAACACTGAAGCTTTCTTT.

This chain uses TRBV7-9 with TRBJ1-6, with D hard to call. Germline-derived CDR1 and CDR2 are SEHNR and FQNEAQ (reference sequence). Trimming removed 1 base at V and 9 bases at J, with 13 bases between. The CDR3 contains 15 residues. CDR3 in DNA: TGTGCCAGCAGCTTAGGGACTTCCAACGGTTCACCCCTCCACTTT. Encoded protein: CASSLGTSNGSPLHF.

The chain links TRBV7-3 to TRBJ1-5; no reliable D call. This CDR3 region has 16 residues. The germline V gene has CDR1 SGHTA and CDR2 FQGTGA. V was pared by 1 base and J by 3 bases, with 13 bases between. For the CDR3, the DNA is TGTGCCAGCAGCTTAAGGCAGCTAGAACACAATCAGCCCCAGCATTTT. It is translated as CASSLRQLEHNQPQHF.

The V gene is TRBV18, the J gene TRBJ2-2; 8 nucleotides align to TRBD1. There are 17 residues in the CDR3. The V gene's germline CDR1 is KGHSH and CDR2 LQKENI. After removal of 1 base from V and 0 bases from J, the junction contained 4 bases not matched to a gene. The CDR3 sequence is CASSPRSGGANTGELFF. DNA for the CDR3: TGTGCCAGCTCACCACGGTCAGGGGGCGCGAACACCGGGGAGCTGTTTTTT.

This chain connects TRBV28 to TRBJ1-3; 8 positions agree with TRBD1. V was pared by 4 bases and J by 3 bases, with 8 bases of the junction left unmatched. Per germline, CDR1 MDHEN and CDR2 SYDVKM. CDR3 length: 16 amino acids. The CDR3 bases are TGTGCCAGCAGTTATAGCCAGGGGGCTGGTGGAAACACCATATATTTT. It encodes CASSYSQGAGGNTIYF.

The chain combines TRBV7-2 with TRBJ2-1; 9 nucleotides align to TRBD2. CDR3 length: 16 amino acids. CDR1 and CDR2 from the germline V gene are SGHTA and FQGNSA. Trimming cost V 1 base and J 7 bases; bases outside gene matches: 8. The CDR3 sequence: CASSLVAGVARNEQFF. The CDR3 bases are TGTGCCAGCAGCTTAGTAGCGGGGGTTGCTAGAAATGAGCAGTTCTTC.

The V gene is TRBV4-3, the J gene TRBJ2-1; a possible D gene is TRBD1 (6 bases). Trimming took off 3 bases at V and 10 bases at J, with 10 bases between the two ends. Germline assignment: CDR1 LGHNA and CDR2 YSLEER. CDR3 size: 12 residues. The CDR3 coding sequence is TGCGCCAGCAGCCAGGACAGAAGGGAGCAGTTCTTC. This sequence encodes CASSQDRREQFF.